This note documents a single T cell receptor (beta chain) sequence. The antigen remains undetermined. Other nucleotide sequences from this sample produce the same CDR3. Generated by immunoSEQ multiplex PCR, the TCRdb table keeps only in-frame clones and is missing some. The sample has approximately 170,000 clones; approximately 90% are singletons. This record belongs to a study of cytotoxic CD8 clonotypes in ibrutinib-treated CLL. The CDR3 covers 13 residues. Trimming took 1 base from V and 4 from J, leaving 7 bases between them. CDR1 is MDHEN and CDR2 is SYDVKM in the germline V gene. Findings and limits, study-wide: Timing of sampling differed between sustained-remission and progressing patients. Clonality rose at ibrutinib response, held steady in sustained remission, and fell toward baseline at progression.

The V call is TRBV28, the J call TRBJ1-1; D remains unclear. The source was PBMCs, collected at disease progression, from a patient treated with ibrutinib. This receptor was obtained from a human donor with chronic lymphocytic leukemia. The CDR3 DNA sequence: TGTGCCAGCAGTTTATACCGGGGCACTGAAGCTTTCTTT. Its translation: CASSLYRGTEAFF.